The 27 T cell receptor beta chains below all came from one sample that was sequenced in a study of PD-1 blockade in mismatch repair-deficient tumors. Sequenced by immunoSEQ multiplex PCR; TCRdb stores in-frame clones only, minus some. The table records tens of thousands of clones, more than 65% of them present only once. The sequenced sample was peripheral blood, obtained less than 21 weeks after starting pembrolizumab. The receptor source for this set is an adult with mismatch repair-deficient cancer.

The CDR3 nucleotides are TGTGCCACCAGCAGGAACAGGGGGTTTATCGAGCAGTACTTC. Translating it yields CATSRNRGFIEQYF. This chain links TRBV15 with TRBJ2-7; 8 bases map to TRBD1. The CDR3 contains 14 residues. The V segment lost 3 bases and the J segment 6 bases; nucleotides outside the gene matches: 7. From germline, CDR1 is LNHNV and CDR2 YYDKDF (reference sequence).

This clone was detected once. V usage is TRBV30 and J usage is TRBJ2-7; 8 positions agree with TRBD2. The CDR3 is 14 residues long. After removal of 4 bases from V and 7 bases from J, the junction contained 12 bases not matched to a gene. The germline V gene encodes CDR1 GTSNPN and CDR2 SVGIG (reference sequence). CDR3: CAWTRFRSGGEQYF. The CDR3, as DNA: TGTGCCTGGACCCGATTTAGGAGCGGGGGAGAGCAGTACTTC.

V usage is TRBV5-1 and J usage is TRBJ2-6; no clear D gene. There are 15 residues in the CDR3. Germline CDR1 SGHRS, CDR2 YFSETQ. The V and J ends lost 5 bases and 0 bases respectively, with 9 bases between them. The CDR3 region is CASSDDTSGANVLTF. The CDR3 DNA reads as TGCGCCAGCAGTGACGACACCTCTGGGGCCAACGTCCTGACTTTC.

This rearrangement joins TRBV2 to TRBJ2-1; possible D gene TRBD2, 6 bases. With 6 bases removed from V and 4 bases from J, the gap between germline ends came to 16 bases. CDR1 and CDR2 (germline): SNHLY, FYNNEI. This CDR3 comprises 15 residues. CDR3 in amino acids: CASREDYLGYNEQFF. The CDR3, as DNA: TGTGCCAGCAGGGAGGACTACCTGGGGTACAATGAGCAGTTCTTC.

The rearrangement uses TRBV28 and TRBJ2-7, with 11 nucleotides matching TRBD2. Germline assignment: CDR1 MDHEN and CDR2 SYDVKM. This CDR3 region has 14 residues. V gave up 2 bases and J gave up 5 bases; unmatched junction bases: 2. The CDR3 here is CASSLRLAGHEQYF. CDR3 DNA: TGTGCCAGCAGTTTACGACTAGCGGGACACGAGCAGTACTTC.

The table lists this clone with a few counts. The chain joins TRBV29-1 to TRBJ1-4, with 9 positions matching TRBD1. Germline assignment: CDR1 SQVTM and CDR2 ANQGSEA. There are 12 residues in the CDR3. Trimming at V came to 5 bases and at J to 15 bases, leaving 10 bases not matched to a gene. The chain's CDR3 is CSVKGQGSEVFF. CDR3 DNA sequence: TGCAGCGTTAAGGGACAGGGATCGGAGGTGTTTTTT.

CDR3 amino acids: CASSLIAFPDTQYF. The CDR3 DNA reads TGCGCCAGCAGCTTGATCGCCTTCCCCGATACGCAGTATTTT. The chain carries TRBV5-1 and TRBJ2-3; D unresolved. V dropped 1 base and J dropped 6 bases, with 12 bases sitting between them. CDR3 size: 14 residues. The germline V gene encodes CDR1 SGHRS and CDR2 YFSETQ.

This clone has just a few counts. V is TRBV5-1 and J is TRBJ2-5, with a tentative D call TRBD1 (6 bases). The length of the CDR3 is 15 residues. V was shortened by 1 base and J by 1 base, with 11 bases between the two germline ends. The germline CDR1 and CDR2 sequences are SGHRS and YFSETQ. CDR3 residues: CASSLFSGAQETQYF. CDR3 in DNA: TGCGCCAGCAGCTTGTTCTCAGGGGCCCAAGAGACCCAGTACTTC.

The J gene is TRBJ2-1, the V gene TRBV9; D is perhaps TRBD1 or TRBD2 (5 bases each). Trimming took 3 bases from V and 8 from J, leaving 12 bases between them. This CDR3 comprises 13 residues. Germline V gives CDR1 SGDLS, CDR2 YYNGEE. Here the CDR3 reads CASSGGYSDEQFF. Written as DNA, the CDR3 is TGTGCCAGCAGCGGGGGGTACTCGGATGAGCAGTTCTTC.

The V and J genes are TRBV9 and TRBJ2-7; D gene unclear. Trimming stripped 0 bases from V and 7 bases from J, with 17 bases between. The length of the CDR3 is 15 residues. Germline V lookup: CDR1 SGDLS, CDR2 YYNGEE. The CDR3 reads CASSVADLGIGEQYF. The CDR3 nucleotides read TGTGCCAGCAGCGTAGCCGACTTGGGGATTGGAGAGCAGTACTTC.

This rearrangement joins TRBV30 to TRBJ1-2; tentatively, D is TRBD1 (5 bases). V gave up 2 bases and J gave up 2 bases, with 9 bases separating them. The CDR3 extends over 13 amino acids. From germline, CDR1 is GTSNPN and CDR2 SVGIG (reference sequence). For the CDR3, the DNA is TGTGCCTGGAGTTCCGACAGCAACTATGGCTACACCTTC. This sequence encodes CAWSSDSNYGYTF.

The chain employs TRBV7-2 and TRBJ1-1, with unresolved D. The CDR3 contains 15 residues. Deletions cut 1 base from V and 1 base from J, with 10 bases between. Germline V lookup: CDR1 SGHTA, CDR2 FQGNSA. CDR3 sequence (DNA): TGTGCCAGCAGCTTAGAGGGTCCGCCGAACACTGAAGCTTTCTTT. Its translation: CASSLEGPPNTEAFF.

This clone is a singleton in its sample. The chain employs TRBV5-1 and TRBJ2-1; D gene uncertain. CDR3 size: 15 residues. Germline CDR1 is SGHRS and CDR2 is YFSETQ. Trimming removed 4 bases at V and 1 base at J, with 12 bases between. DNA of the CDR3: TGCGCCAGCAGCCCCCCCAGCGATTCCTACAATGAGCAGTTCTTC. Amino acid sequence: CASSPPSDSYNEQFF.

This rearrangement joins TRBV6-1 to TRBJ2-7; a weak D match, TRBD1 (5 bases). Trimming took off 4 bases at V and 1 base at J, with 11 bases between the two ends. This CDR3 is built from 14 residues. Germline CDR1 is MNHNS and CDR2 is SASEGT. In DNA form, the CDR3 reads TGTGCCAGCAGTGGAACAGGCGTATCCTACGAGCAGTACTTC. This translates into CASSGTGVSYEQYF.

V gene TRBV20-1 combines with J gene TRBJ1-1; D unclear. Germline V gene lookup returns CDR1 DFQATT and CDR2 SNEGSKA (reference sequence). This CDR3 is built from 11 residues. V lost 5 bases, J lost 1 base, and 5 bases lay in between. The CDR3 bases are TGCAGTGCTTACAGGAACACTGAAGCTTTCTTT. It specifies CSAYRNTEAFF.

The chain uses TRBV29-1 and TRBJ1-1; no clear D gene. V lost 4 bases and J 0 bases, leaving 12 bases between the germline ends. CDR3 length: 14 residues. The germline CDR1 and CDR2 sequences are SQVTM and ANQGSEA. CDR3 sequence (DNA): TGCAGCGTTGTTCTGCTTGGAATGAACACTGAAGCTTTCTTT. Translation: CSVVLLGMNTEAFF. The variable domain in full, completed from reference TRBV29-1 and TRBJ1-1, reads SAVISQKPSRDICQRGTSLTIQCQVDSQVTMMFWYRQQPGQSLTLIATANQGSEATYESGFVIDKFPISRPNLTFSTLTVSNMSPEDSSIYLCSVVLLGMNTEAFFGQGTRLTVV.

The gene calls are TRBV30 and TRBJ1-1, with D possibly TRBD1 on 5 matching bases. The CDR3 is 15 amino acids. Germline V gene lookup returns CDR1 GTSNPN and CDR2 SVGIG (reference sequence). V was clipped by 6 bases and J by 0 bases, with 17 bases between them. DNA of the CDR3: TGTGCCTGCTCGGACGAGGGACCGCTGAACACTGAAGCTTTCTTT. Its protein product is CACSDEGPLNTEAFF.

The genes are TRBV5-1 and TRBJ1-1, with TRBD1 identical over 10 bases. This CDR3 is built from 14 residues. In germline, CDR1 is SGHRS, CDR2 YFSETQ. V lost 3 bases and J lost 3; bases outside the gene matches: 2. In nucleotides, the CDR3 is TGCGCCAGCAGCTGGGGACAGGGGTACACTGAAGCTTTCTTT. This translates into CASSWGQGYTEAFF.

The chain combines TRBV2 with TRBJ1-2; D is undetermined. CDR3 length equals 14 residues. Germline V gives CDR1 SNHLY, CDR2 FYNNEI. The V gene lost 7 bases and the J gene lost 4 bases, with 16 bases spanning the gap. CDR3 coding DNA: TGTGCCAGCATGATGGATACTGAGATCTATGGCTACACCTTC. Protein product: CASMMDTEIYGYTF.

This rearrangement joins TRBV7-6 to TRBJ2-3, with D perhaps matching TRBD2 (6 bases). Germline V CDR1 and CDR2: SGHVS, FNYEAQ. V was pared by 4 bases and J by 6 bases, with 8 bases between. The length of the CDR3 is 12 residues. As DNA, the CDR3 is TGTGCCAGCAGCTCGCTAGCGGATACGCAGTATTTT. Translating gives CASSSLADTQYF.

CDR3 coding DNA: TGTGCCAGCAGTGAGAACAGGGTAGAGACCCAGTACTTC. It yields the protein CASSENRVETQYF. The V call is TRBV6-1, the J call TRBJ2-5, with D perhaps TRBD1 (6 bases). The V end was cut by 3 bases, the J end by 4 bases, with 9 bases between. In germline, CDR1 is MNHNS, CDR2 SASEGT. CDR3 length: 13 residues.

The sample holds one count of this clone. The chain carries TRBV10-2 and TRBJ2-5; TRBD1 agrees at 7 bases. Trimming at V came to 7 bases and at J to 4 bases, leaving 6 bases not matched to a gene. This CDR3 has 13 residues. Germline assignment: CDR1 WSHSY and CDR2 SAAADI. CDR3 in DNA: TGCGCCAGCATGCCCCACAGGGGAGAGACCCAGTACTTC. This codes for CASMPHRGETQYF.

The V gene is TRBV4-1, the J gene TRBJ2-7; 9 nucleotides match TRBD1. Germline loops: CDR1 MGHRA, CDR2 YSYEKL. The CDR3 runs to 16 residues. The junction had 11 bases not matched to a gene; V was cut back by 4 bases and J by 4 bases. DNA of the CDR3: TGCGCCAGCAGCCGAGAAACGACAGGGGGTCTGTACGAGCAGTACTTC. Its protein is CASSRETTGGLYEQYF.

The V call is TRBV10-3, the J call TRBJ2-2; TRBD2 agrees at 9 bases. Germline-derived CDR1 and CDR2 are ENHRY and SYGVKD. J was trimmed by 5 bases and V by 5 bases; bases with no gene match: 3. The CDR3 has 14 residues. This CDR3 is CAISQREDTGELFF. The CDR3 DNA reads TGTGCCATCAGTCAGCGGGAGGATACCGGGGAGCTGTTTTTT.

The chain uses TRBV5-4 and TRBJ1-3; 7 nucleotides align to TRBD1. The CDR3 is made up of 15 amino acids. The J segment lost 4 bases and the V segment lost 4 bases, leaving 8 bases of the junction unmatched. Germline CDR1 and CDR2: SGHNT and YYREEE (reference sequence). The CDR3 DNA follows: TGTGCCAGCAGCATAGGGGGCTTCGAGGGAAACACCATATATTTT. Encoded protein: CASSIGGFEGNTIYF.

CDR3 nucleotide sequence: TGTGCCAGCAGCTCTCGTCCCGGGACAGGGGCAGGGGCCAACGTCCTGACTTTC. This codes for CASSSRPGTGAGANVLTF. The V gene is TRBV7-3, the J gene TRBJ2-6; 10 bases align to TRBD1. Germline V gene data show CDR1 as SGHTA and CDR2 as FQGTGA. Trimming took 4 bases from V and 4 from J; bases not matched to a gene: 10. The CDR3 is 18 residues long.

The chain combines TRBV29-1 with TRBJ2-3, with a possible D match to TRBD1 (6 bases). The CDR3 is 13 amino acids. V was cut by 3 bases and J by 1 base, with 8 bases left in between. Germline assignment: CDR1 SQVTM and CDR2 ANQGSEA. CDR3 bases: TGCAGCGTTGACGCAGGGGGCACAGATACGCAGTATTTT. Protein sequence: CSVDAGGTDTQYF.